The 3 T cell receptor beta chains presented below share a single source sample, sequenced in a study of OX40 agonist ivuxolimab in advanced cancers. Libraries were prepared through the immunoSEQ multiplex PCR assay. TCRdb stores this immuneACCESS table with in-frame sequences only. Part of the clones is absent; in the studies checked, under half of the shortfall reflects unresolved V genes, and no reason is known for the rest. Within this sample are approximately 78,000 clones, with approximately 90% of them counted one time only. The top ten clones comprise 0.95% to 1.3% of the sample. Sequenced material: CD4+ or CD8+ T cells sorted from blood, taken in a trial of the OX40 agonist ivuxolimab. Every receptor here comes from an adult with an advanced solid tumor such as melanoma, head and neck, liver or kidney cancer.

V and J are TRBV5-1 and TRBJ2-1; the match to TRBD2 covers 7 bases. V was pared by 3 bases and J by 1 base, with 4 bases of the junction left unmatched. Germline CDR1 is SGHRS and CDR2 is YFSETQ. The CDR3 is made up of 15 amino acids. CDR3 residues: CASSYAGVSYNEQFF. CDR3 bases: TGCGCCAGCAGCTACGCGGGGGTATCCTACAATGAGCAGTTCTTC. Together with reference TRBV5-1 and TRBJ2-1, the CDR3 gives the full variable domain: KAGVTQTPRYLIKTRGQQVTLSCSPISGHRSVSWYQQTPGQGLQFLFEYFSETQRNKGNFPGRFSGRQFSNSRSEMNVSTLELGDSALYLCASSYAGVSYNEQFFGPGTRLTVL.

This chain uses TRBV11-2 with TRBJ2-3; maybe TRBD2 (6 bases). Trimming left V 1 base short and J 2 bases short, with 7 bases between. Germline CDR1 SGHAT, CDR2 FQNNGV. The CDR3 runs 14 residues. DNA of the CDR3: TGTGCCAGCAGCTTAGGGAGGGCCACAGATACGCAGTATTTT. Encoded protein: CASSLGRATDTQYF.

This chain uses TRBV5-4 with TRBJ2-5, with 10 bases fitting TRBD2. CDR3 length equals 15 residues. Germline trimming cut 4 bases from V and 2 bases from J; bases unmatched to any gene: 5. Germline V gene data show CDR1 as SGHNT and CDR2 as YYREEE (reference sequence). The CDR3 here is CASSPLLAGQETQYF. CDR3 DNA: TGTGCCAGCAGCCCCCTACTAGCGGGGCAAGAGACCCAGTACTTC. Supplemented by reference TRBV5-4 and TRBJ2-5, the full variable domain reads ETGVTQSPTHLIKTRGQQVTLRCSSQSGHNTVSWYQQALGQGPQFIFQYYREEENGRGNFPPRFSGLQFPNYSSELNVNALELDDSALYLCASSPLLAGQETQYFGPGTRLLVL.